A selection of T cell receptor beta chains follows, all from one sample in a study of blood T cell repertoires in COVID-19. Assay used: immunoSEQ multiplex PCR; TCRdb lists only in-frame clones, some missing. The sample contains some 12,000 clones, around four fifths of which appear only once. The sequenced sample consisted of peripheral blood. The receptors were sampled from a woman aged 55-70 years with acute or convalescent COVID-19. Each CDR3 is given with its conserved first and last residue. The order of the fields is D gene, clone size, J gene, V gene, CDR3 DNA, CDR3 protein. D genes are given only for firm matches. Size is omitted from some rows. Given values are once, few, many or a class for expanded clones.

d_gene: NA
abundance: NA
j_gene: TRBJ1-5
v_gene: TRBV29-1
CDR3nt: TGCAGCGTTGAGTCAGGGGTTAATCAGCCCCAGCATTTT
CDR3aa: CSVESGVNQPQHF

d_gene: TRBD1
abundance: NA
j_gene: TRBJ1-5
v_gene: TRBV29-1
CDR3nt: TGCAGCGTCGTGACAGGGGTGGGGCAGCCCCAGCATTTT
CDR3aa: CSVVTGVGQPQHF

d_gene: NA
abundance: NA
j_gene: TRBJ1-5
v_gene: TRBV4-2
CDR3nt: TGTGCCAGCAGCCAAGGGGGGGACTTTCCGTTTAGCAATCAGCCCCAGCATTTT
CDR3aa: CASSQGGDFPFSNQPQHF

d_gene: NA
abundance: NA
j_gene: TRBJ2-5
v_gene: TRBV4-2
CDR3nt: TGTGCCAGCAGCCCTCGGGGTTCGGAGACCCAGTACTTC
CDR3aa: CASSPRGSETQYF

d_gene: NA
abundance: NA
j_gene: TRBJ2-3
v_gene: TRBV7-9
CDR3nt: TGTGCCAGCAGCTTAGATGGGGCGGCCTTGGGCACAGATACGCAGTATTTT
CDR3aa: CASSLDGAALGTDTQYF

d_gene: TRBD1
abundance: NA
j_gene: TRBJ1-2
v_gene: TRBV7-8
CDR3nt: TGTGCCAGCAGCTACGGACAGGGGAACTATGGCTACACCTTC
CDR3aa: CASSYGQGNYGYTF

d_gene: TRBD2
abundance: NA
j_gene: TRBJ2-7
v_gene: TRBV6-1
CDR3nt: TGTGCCAGCAGTGAAGGACTAGCGGGGGCCACCCCAGACTACGAGCAGTACTTC
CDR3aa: CASSEGLAGATPDYEQYF

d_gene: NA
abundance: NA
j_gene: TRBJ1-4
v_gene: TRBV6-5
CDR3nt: TGTGCCAGCAGCCTCCGGGGGAATAATGAAAAACTGTTTTTT
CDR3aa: CASSLRGNNEKLFF

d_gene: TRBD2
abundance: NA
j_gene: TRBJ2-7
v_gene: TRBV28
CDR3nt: TGTGCCACCGGGGGGGGGCCCCCCTACGAGCAGTACTTC
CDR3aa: CATGGGPPYEQYF

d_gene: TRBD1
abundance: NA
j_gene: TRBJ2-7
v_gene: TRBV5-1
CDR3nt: TGCGCCAGCAGCTCCGGGACAGCATACGAGCAGTACTTC
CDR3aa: CASSSGTAYEQYF

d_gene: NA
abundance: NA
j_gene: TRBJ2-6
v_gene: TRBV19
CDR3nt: TGTGCCAGTAGTATGTCCGGGGTGGGGGCCAACGTCCTGACTTTC
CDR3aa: CASSMSGVGANVLTF

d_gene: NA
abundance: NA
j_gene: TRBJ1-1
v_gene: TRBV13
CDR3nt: TGTGCCAGCAGCTTACTCCTGAACACTGAAGCTTTCTTT
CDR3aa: CASSLLLNTEAFF

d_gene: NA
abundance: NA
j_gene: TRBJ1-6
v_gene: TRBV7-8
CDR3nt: TGTGCCAGCAGCTTAGCGCCCAGGCTCAATTCACCCCTCCACTTT
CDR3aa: CASSLAPRLNSPLHF

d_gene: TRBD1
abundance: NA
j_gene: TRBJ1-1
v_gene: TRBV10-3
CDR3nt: TGTGCCATCAGGATCGACAGGGAGAACACTGAAGCTTTCTTT
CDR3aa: CAIRIDRENTEAFF

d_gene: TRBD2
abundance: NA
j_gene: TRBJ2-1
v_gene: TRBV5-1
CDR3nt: TGCGCCAGCAGCTTGTCTGCGGGGGGGCACTACAATGAGCAGTTCTTC
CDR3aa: CASSLSAGGHYNEQFF

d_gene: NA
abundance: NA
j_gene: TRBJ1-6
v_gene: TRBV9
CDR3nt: TGTGCCAGCAGCGTAGCCCCAGGGCGATTCAATTCACCCCTCCACTTT
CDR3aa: CASSVAPGRFNSPLHF

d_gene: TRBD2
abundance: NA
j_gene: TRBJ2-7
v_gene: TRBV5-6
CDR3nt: TGTGCCAGCAGCTCCCAACTAGCGGGGGACTACGAGCAGTACTTC
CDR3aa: CASSSQLAGDYEQYF

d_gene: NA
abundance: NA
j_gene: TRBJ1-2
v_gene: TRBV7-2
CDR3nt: TGTGCCAGCAGCTTAGGCTTGCCCCTGCGGGGAGGCTACACCTTC
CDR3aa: CASSLGLPLRGGYTF

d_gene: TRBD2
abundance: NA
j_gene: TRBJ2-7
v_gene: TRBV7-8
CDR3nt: TGTGCCAGCAGCTTGGGCGGGAGCCTTTCCTACGAGCAGTACTTC
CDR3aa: CASSLGGSLSYEQYF

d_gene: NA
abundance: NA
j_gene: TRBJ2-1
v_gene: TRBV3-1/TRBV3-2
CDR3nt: TGTGCCAGCAGCCAAGTTGGCAATCACAATGAGCAGTTCTTC
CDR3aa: CASSQVGNHNEQFF

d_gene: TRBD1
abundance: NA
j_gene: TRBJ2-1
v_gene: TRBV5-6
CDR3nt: TGTGCCAGCAGCCCCTTACTGGGGGCAGGGGGCAATGAGCAGTTCTTC
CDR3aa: CASSPLLGAGGNEQFF

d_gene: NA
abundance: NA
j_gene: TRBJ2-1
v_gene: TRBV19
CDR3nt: TGTGCCAGTAGTAGCCGGGGTCAGGATGAGCAGTTCTTC
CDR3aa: CASSSRGQDEQFF

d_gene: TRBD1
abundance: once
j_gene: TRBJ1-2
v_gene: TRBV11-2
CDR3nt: TGTGCCAGCAGCCTCCGGGACAGGGGTTTCGGCTACACCTTC
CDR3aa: CASSLRDRGFGYTF

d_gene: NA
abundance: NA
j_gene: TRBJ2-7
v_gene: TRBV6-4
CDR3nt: TGTGCCAGCAGCTCCCGGCCGATGTACAGGGCGACCTACGAGCAGTACTTC
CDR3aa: CASSSRPMYRATYEQYF

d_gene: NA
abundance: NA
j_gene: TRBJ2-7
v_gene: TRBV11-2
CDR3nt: TGTGCCAGCAGCTCGTTAGAGGGGGGGGTCCCCTACGAGCAGTACTTC
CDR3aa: CASSSLEGGVPYEQYF

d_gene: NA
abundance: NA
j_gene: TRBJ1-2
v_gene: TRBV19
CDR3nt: TGTGCCAGTACAGGCAACTATGGCTACACCTTC
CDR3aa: CASTGNYGYTF

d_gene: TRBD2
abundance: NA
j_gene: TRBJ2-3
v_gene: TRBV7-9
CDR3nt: TGTGCCAGCAGCCGCGACCGACTAGCGGGGACCACAGATACGCAGTATTTT
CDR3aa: CASSRDRLAGTTDTQYF

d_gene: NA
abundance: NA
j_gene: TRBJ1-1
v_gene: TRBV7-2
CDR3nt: TGTGCCAGCAGCTTATACAGGAACACTGAAGCTTTCTTT
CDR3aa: CASSLYRNTEAFF

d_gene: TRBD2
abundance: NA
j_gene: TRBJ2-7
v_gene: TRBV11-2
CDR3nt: TGTGCCAGCAGCCCCCCGGGACTAGCTTACGAGCAGTACTTC
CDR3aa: CASSPPGLAYEQYF

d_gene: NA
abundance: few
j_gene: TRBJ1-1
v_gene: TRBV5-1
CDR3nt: TGCGCCAGCAGTCTTGGCAGGTTAGAGAACACTGAAGCTTTCTTT
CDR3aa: CASSLGRLENTEAFF

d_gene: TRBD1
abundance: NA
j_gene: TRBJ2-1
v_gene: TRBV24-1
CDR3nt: TGTGCCACCAGTGATTTGGCCGGGACAGGATACAATGAGCAGTTCTTC
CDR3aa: CATSDLAGTGYNEQFF

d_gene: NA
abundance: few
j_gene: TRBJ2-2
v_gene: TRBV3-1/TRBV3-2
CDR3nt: TGTGCCAGCAGCCCGGGACTGGTAGGAACCGGGGAGCTGTTTTTT
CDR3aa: CASSPGLVGTGELFF

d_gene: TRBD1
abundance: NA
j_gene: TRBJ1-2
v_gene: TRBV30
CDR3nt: TGTGCCTGGAATGCCCCCGGACAGGGTCGCTATGGCTACACCTTC
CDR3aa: CAWNAPGQGRYGYTF

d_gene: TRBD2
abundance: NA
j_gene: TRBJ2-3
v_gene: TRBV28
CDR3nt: TGTGCCAGCAGGCGAACAGCGGGGCGCACAGATACGCAGTATTTT
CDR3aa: CASRRTAGRTDTQYF

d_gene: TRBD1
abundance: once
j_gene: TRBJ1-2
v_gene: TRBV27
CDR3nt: TGTGCCAGCAGTTTATCGGCAGGGGGACCTGGCTACACCTTC
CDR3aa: CASSLSAGGPGYTF

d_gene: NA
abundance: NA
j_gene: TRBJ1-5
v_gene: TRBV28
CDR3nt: TGTGCCAGCAGTTTTAGTGACAGCCGCAATCAGCCCCAGCATTTT
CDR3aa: CASSFSDSRNQPQHF

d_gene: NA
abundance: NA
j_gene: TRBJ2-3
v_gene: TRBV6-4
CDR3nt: TGTGCCAGCAGTGAGGGGCTAGGCACAGATACGCAGTATTTT
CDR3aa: CASSEGLGTDTQYF

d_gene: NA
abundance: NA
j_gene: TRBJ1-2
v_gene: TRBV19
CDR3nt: TGTGCCAGTAGTATAGATCCCCGGATCAGGGATGGCTACACCTTC
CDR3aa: CASSIDPRIRDGYTF

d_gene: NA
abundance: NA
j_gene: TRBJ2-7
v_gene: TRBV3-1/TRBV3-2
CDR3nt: TGTGCCAGCAGCCAAGCGGTGCGGGTTTTCACCTACGAGCAGTACTTC
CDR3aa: CASSQAVRVFTYEQYF

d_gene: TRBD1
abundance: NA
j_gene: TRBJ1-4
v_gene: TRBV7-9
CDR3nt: TGTGCCAGCAGCTTAAGGGGACAGCTTAATGAAAAACTGTTTTTT
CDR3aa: CASSLRGQLNEKLFF

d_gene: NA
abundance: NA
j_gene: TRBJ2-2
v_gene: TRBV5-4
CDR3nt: TGTGCCAGCAGCTTGGAGCCTAACACCGGGGAGCTGTTTTTT
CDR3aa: CASSLEPNTGELFF

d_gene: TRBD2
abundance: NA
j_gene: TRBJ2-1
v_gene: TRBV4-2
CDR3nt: TGTGCCAGCAGCCGATCAGCGGGGGGGGACAATGAGCAGTTCTTC
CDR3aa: CASSRSAGGDNEQFF

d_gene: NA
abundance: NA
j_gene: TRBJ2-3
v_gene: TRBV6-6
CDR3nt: TGTGCCAGCAGTTACGGAGTAGCAGATACGCAGTATTTT
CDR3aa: CASSYGVADTQYF

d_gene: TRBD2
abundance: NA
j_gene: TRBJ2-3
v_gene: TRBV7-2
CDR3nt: TGTGCCAGCAGCTTGAAATGGGGCGGGGGTAGCACAGATACGCAGTATTTT
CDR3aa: CASSLKWGGGSTDTQYF

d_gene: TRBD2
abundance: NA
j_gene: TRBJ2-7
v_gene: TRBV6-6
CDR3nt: TGTGCCAGCAGTCAAACCCGGCCTAGCGGGGGCCTCCCCTACGAGCAGTACTTC
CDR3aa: CASSQTRPSGGLPYEQYF

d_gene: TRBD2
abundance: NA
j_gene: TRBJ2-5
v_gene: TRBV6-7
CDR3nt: TGTGCCAGCAGTTATCGCGAGCTTGGTTGGCGGGGGGGCCTTGAGACCCAGTACTTC
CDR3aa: CASSYRELGWRGGLETQYF

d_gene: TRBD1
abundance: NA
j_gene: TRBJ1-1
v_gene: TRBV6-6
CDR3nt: TGTGCCAGCAGGCGGACAGGACTACCGAACACTGAAGCTTTCTTT
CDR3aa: CASRRTGLPNTEAFF